This passage covers 32 T cell receptor beta chains from one sample sequenced in a study of blood T cell repertoires in COVID-19. Some clones are missing from TCRdb's copy, which holds only in-frame ones; the method was immunoSEQ multiplex PCR. The sample holds just over 75,000 clones, approximately 84% seen once. The specimen was peripheral blood. These receptors were obtained from a man aged 60 to 75 with active or convalescent COVID-19.

This chain uses TRBV6-2 or TRBV6-3 with TRBJ1-1; 9 bases match TRBD1. CDR1 is MNHEY and CDR2 is SVGEGT in the germline V gene. Unmatched junction bases numbered 20, after V lost 2 bases and J lost 1 base. The CDR3 has 21 residues. The CDR3 region is CASSYGIMDRGAQDQNTEAFF. The CDR3 bases are TGTGCCAGCAGTTACGGGATAATGGACAGGGGCGCACAAGACCAGAACACTGAAGCTTTCTTT.

This chain's CDR3 is CASSLIRRTEAFF. For the CDR3, the DNA is TGTGCCAGCAGCTTGATTAGGAGAACTGAAGCTTTCTTT. The V and J genes are TRBV5-6 and TRBJ1-1; no definite D call. Germline V gene sequence: CDR1 SGHDT, CDR2 YYEEEE. Trimming stripped 1 base from V and 5 bases from J, with 9 bases between. The CDR3 totals 13 residues.

Regarding this clone: A read error may produce the germline difference seen at one junction end. The chain employs TRBV10-3 and TRBJ1-5; a weak D match, TRBD1 (5 bases). The germline V gene has CDR1 ENHRY and CDR2 SYGVKD. This CDR3 comprises 13 residues. DNA for the CDR3: TGTGCCATCAGTGAGTCGATTTGGACACCCCGGCATTTT. This codes for CAISESIWTPRHF.

The chain has TRBV30 and TRBJ1-5; D is possibly TRBD1 (6 bases). The ends were cut back, 8 bases at V and 2 bases at J, with 19 bases in the middle. The CDR3 length is 15 residues. The germline V gene has CDR1 GTSNPN and CDR2 SVGIG (reference sequence). CDR3 amino acids: CAGSGGGEGNQPQHF. The CDR3 coding sequence is TGTGCCGGAAGTGGGGGGGGCGAGGGCAATCAGCCCCAGCATTTT.

The chain links TRBV24-1 to TRBJ2-1; D is perhaps TRBD2 (6 bases). The CDR3 contains 13 residues. V dropped 9 bases and J dropped 5 bases, with 13 bases sitting between them. CDR1 is KGHDR, CDR2 SFDVKD, per germline. The CDR3 bases are TGTGCCACCCGGGGGTCGGGGAACAATGAGCAGTTCTTC. Amino acids: CATRGSGNNEQFF.

As concerns this clone: A junction end diverges from the germline sequence, so it may reflect a read error. The rearrangement uses TRBV28 and TRBJ2-7, with D unresolved. CDR3 length: 12 amino acids. CDR1 is MDHEN and CDR2 is SYDVKM in the germline V gene. The CDR3 DNA reads as TGTGCCAGCAGTTTAAAAGCTGTACGTATGAACTTC. Protein sequence: CASSLKAVRMNF.

The chain is built from TRBV11-2 and TRBJ2-7; no clear D gene. Germline CDR1 and CDR2: SGHAT and FQNNGV. This CDR3 has 15 amino acids. Trimming removed 5 bases at V and 7 bases at J, with 21 bases between. The CDR3, as DNA: TGTGCCAGCAGCCCTCTTAGTCCTTCCCCCGGGGAGCAGTACTTC. This encodes CASSPLSPSPGEQYF.

The rearrangement links TRBV2 to TRBJ2-1; D may be TRBD2 (7 bases). Germline CDR1 reads SNHLY; CDR2 reads FYNNEI. Trimming removed 3 bases at V and 7 bases at J, with 19 bases between. CDR3 size: 16 residues. The CDR3, as DNA: TGTGCCAGCAGTGATGGGGGGGCTGATCAGGGTAATGAGCAGTTCTTC. Translating gives CASSDGGADQGNEQFF.

The chain is built from TRBV10-3 and TRBJ2-1; D is unclear. Trimming left V 4 bases short and J 0 bases short, with 10 bases between. Per the germline V gene, CDR1 is ENHRY and CDR2 is SYGVKD. CDR3 size: 15 residues. CDR3 loop: CAISAGSSSYNEQFF. The CDR3 DNA is TGTGCCATCAGTGCCGGGTCGAGCTCCTACAATGAGCAGTTCTTC.

This clone has just a few counts. This chain joins TRBV5-6 and TRBJ1-2; D is undetermined. This CDR3 comprises 15 residues. Germline CDR1 reads SGHDT; CDR2 reads YYEEEE. Trimming took off 0 bases at V and 4 bases at J, with 13 bases between the two ends. The CDR3 bases are TGTGCCAGCAGCTTGGATGGGGAGGTTAGCTATGGCTACACCTTC. Amino acids: CASSLDGEVSYGYTF.

This clone has only one observation. The chain employs TRBV6-5 and TRBJ2-1; tentatively, D is TRBD1 (5 bases). The CDR3 spans 12 residues. The germline V gene has CDR1 MNHEY and CDR2 SVGAGI. V was pared by 6 bases and J by 9 bases, with 12 bases between. In DNA, the CDR3 is TGTGCCAGCAGGCCAACAGGACGTGAGCAGTTCTTC. This sequence encodes CASRPTGREQFF.

The rearrangement joins TRBV7-9 to TRBJ2-3; 14 bases match TRBD2. Germline assignment: CDR1 SEHNR and CDR2 FQNEAQ (reference sequence). This CDR3 is built from 18 residues. The ends lost 5 bases at V and 0 bases at J; junction bases unmatched: 7. The CDR3 loop reads CASSPTSGGAMSTDTQYF. The CDR3 nucleotides read TGTGCCAGCAGCCCGACTAGCGGGGGGGCCATGAGCACAGATACGCAGTATTTT.

V and J are TRBV7-2 and TRBJ2-2; D call uncertain. V lost 1 base and J 3 bases, leaving 9 bases between the germline ends. CDR3 length equals 15 residues. Germline V gives CDR1 SGHTA, CDR2 FQGNSA. The CDR3 nucleotides are TGTGCCAGCAGCTTAGGCAGTTTCGACACCGGGGAGCTGTTTTTT. It codes for CASSLGSFDTGELFF.

This rearrangement joins TRBV7-8 to TRBJ2-5; 10 nucleotides align to TRBD2. The CDR3 loop spans 17 amino acids. Germline CDR1 and CDR2: SGHVS and FQNEAQ. With 5 bases clipped from V and 4 bases from J, the junction kept 13 bases outside the gene matches. The CDR3 coding sequence is TGTGCCAGCAGCCCCCAAAGCTCTAGCGGGGGTGGAGAGACCCAGTACTTC. It is translated as CASSPQSSSGGGETQYF.

The chain joins TRBV7-3 to TRBJ1-1; 7 bases map to TRBD1. The CDR3 has 16 residues. Germline CDR1 and CDR2: SGHTA and FQGTGA. With V trimmed by 0 bases and J by 0 bases, 4 bases remained unmatched. The CDR3 coding sequence is TGTGCCAGCAGCTTAACAACGACAGGGCTGAACACTGAAGCTTTCTTT. Residues: CASSLTTTGLNTEAFF. Together with reference TRBV7-3 and TRBJ1-1, the CDR3 gives the full variable domain: GAGVSQTPSNKVTEKGKYVELRCDPISGHTALYWYRQSLGQGPEFLIYFQGTGAADDSGLPNDRFFAVRPEGSVSTLKIQRTERGDSAVYLCASSLTTTGLNTEAFFGQGTRLTVV.

The V call is TRBV18, the J call TRBJ1-2, with 7 bases lining up with TRBD1. Unmatched junction bases numbered 3, after V lost 3 bases and J lost 5 bases. The CDR3 is made up of 13 amino acids. Germline lookup yields CDR1 KGHSH and CDR2 LQKENI. DNA of the CDR3: TGTGCCAGCTCACCGGACAGGAAATATGGCTACACCTTC. Translating it yields CASSPDRKYGYTF.

This sequence joins TRBV7-2 and TRBJ1-1; D is undetermined. The CDR3 extends over 15 amino acids. The V end was cut by 5 bases, the J end by 1 base, with 14 bases between. Germline V gene lookup returns CDR1 SGHTA and CDR2 FQGNSA. CDR3 loop: CASSPQTRANTEAFF. The CDR3, as DNA: TGTGCCAGCAGCCCTCAGACACGCGCGAACACTGAAGCTTTCTTT.

The V call is TRBV12-3 or TRBV12-4, the J call TRBJ2-7; tentatively, D is TRBD2 (5 bases). The CDR3 length is 13 residues. V shed 2 bases and J shed 4 bases, with 9 bases lying between them. The CDR3 sequence is CASSLMSGYEQYF. CDR3 coding DNA: TGTGCCAGCAGTTTAATGTCGGGGTACGAGCAGTACTTC.

The chain joins TRBV10-3 to TRBJ2-4; D not resolved. Germline CDR1 reads ENHRY; CDR2 reads SYGVKD. Trimming pared 0 bases from V and 9 bases from J, leaving 3 bases between. This CDR3 is 11 amino acids long. In nucleotides, the CDR3 is TGTGCCATCAGTGAGTCCAGCATTCAGTACTTC. This gives the protein CAISESSIQYF.

This chain joins TRBV9 and TRBJ2-5; the match to TRBD2 covers 9 bases. The junction had 5 bases not matched to a gene; V was cut back by 0 bases and J by 5 bases. CDR3 length: 15 residues. Looked up from germline, CDR1 is SGDLS and CDR2 is YYNGEE. The CDR3 here is CASSVGPSGAETQYF. The CDR3 DNA reads TGTGCCAGCAGCGTAGGTCCTAGCGGGGCTGAGACCCAGTACTTC.

The chain carries TRBV7-9 and TRBJ2-3; 10 bases are shared with TRBD1. The junction had 10 bases not matched to a gene; V was cut back by 5 bases and J by 2 bases. Germline V gene data show CDR1 as SEHNR and CDR2 as FQNEAQ (reference sequence). There are 17 residues in the CDR3. CDR3 nucleotide sequence: TGTGCCAGCAGCCCCCCCGGGACAGGGGTTGTCACAGATACGCAGTATTTT. This sequence encodes CASSPPGTGVVTDTQYF.

J is TRBJ1-1 and V is TRBV2; no clear D gene. Between the trimmed V and J ends, which lost 4 bases and 5 bases, there was a span of 17 bases. There are 15 residues in the CDR3. The germline CDR1 and CDR2 sequences are SNHLY and FYNNEI. The CDR3: CASSVEGSSITEAFF. Here the CDR3 DNA reads TGTGCCAGCAGTGTAGAGGGTTCGTCGATAACTGAAGCTTTCTTT.

J is TRBJ1-5 and V is TRBV7-2; D gene unclear. Germline V lookup: CDR1 SGHTA, CDR2 FQGNSA. The CDR3 extends over 15 amino acids. Trimming cost V 3 bases and J 5 bases, with 14 bases left between them. The CDR3 reads CASSFYGGQDQPQHF. The DNA for the CDR3 is TGTGCCAGCAGCTTCTACGGAGGGCAGGATCAGCCCCAGCATTTT.

The V and J genes are TRBV2 and TRBJ1-5, with a weak D call TRBD1 (5 bases). This CDR3 region has 13 residues. Trimming removed 7 bases from V and 0 bases from J, with 7 bases in between. Germline lookup yields CDR1 SNHLY and CDR2 FYNNEI. CDR3 in amino acids: CASTRDSNQPQHF. Written as DNA, the CDR3 is TGTGCCAGCACCAGGGATAGCAATCAGCCCCAGCATTTT.

This rearrangement joins TRBV7-2 to TRBJ2-3; TRBD2 agrees at 12 bases. Germline CDR1 is SGHTA and CDR2 is FQGNSA. This CDR3 is 17 amino acids long. Losses at the gene ends were 5 bases for V and 2 bases for J; bases not matched to a gene: 8. This chain's CDR3 is CASSPWTSGAPTDTQYF. CDR3 nucleotides: TGTGCCAGCAGCCCCTGGACTAGCGGGGCCCCCACAGATACGCAGTATTTT. Based on the CDR3 plus reference TRBV7-2 and TRBJ2-3, the full variable domain is GAGVSQSPSNKVTEKGKDVELRCDPISGHTALYWYRQSLGQGLEFLIYFQGNSAPDKSGLPSDRFSAERTGGSVSTLTIQRTQQEDSAVYLCASSPWTSGAPTDTQYFGPGTRLTVL.

V and J are TRBV3-1 (or the pseudogene TRBV3-2) and TRBJ2-7, with D maybe TRBD1 (5 bases). The germline V gene has CDR1 LGHDT and CDR2 YNNKEL (reference sequence). V was clipped by 1 base and J by 6 bases, with 13 bases between them. The CDR3 runs to 14 residues. CDR3 DNA sequence: TGTGCCAGCAGCCAAGCCCAGGGTAGGAGCGAGCAGTACTTC. It codes for CASSQAQGRSEQYF.

This clone was picked up a small number of times. The CDR3 nucleotides read TGTGCCAGCAGCGTAGGGCTAGGATGGACAGATACGCAGTATTTT. Protein sequence: CASSVGLGWTDTQYF. V is TRBV9 and J is TRBJ2-3; D is unclear. The germline V and J ends were trimmed by 0 bases and 3 bases, with 11 bases remaining between them. This CDR3 comprises 15 residues. Germline-derived CDR1 and CDR2 are SGDLS and YYNGEE. Looking up the rest from reference TRBV9 and TRBJ2-3 gives the full variable domain: DSGVTQTPKHLITATGQRVTLRCSPRSGDLSVYWYQQSLDQGLQFLIQYYNGEERAKGNILERFSAQQFPDLHSELNLSSLELGDSALYFCASSVGLGWTDTQYFGPGTRLTVL.

J is TRBJ1-4 and V is TRBV7-2, with TRBD1 matching over 7 bases. There are 14 residues in the CDR3. V shed 5 bases, J shed 6 bases, and the junction held 6 bases outside the gene matches. CDR1 is SGHTA, CDR2 FQGNSA, per germline. The CDR3 sequence: CASSPGQVYEKLFF. DNA of the CDR3: TGTGCCAGCAGCCCCGGACAGGTATATGAAAAACTGTTTTTT. Full variable domain (rest looked up from reference TRBV7-2 and TRBJ1-4): GAGVSQSPSNKVTEKGKDVELRCDPISGHTALYWYRQSLGQGLEFLIYFQGNSAPDKSGLPSDRFSAERTGGSVSTLTIQRTQQEDSAVYLCASSPGQVYEKLFFGSGTQLSVL.

The gene calls are TRBV7-9 and TRBJ2-1; D is uncertain. The germline CDR1 and CDR2 sequences are SEHNR and FQNEAQ (reference sequence). Trimming took 0 bases from V and 10 from J, leaving 10 bases between them. This CDR3 comprises 13 residues. The CDR3 is CASSLAGAREQFF. The DNA for the CDR3 is TGTGCCAGCAGCTTAGCAGGAGCCCGGGAGCAGTTCTTC.

The chain combines TRBV6-5 with TRBJ1-2, with 9 positions matching TRBD1. CDR1 MNHEY and CDR2 SVGAGI come from the germline V gene. CDR3 length: 14 amino acids. Unmatched junction bases numbered 11, after V lost 9 bases and J lost 6 bases. CDR3: CASSNLDRGHGYTF. The CDR3, as DNA: TGTGCCAGTTCGAACTTGGACAGGGGACATGGCTACACCTTC.

The chain couples TRBV7-2 to TRBJ2-3; 7 bases match TRBD2. Germline lookup yields CDR1 SGHTA and CDR2 FQGNSA. This CDR3 region has 17 residues. The junction had 16 bases not matched to a gene; V was cut back by 3 bases and J by 7 bases. The CDR3 nucleotides read TGTGCCAGCAGCTTTCCCTCAGCGGGGCCTGCTGGTCATACGCAGTATTTT. It yields the protein CASSFPSAGPAGHTQYF.

The chain recombines TRBV7-2 with TRBJ1-1; D may be TRBD1 (5 bases). There are 13 residues in the CDR3. Germline CDR1 SGHTA, CDR2 FQGNSA. V was pared by 6 bases and J by 11 bases, with 19 bases between. The CDR3 region is CASRRAGEQWAFF. The CDR3 region has the DNA TGTGCCAGCAGGCGGGCGGGGGAGCAATGGGCTTTCTTT.